Each of the 8 T cell receptor beta chains below was sequenced from the same sample in a study of post-analysis software for immune sequencing data. No antigen has been identified for these receptors. General study results and limits: Patients used about five TRBV segments, including TRBV5-6, TRBV5-1 and TRBV20-1, more often than controls.

Libraries were made from TCR beta cDNA, and they carried unique molecular identifiers. TCRdb re-analysed the PCR reads in MiXCR, keeping a single row per CDR3 protein. This sample yields a few hundred thousand distinct CDR3 sequences, of which roughly 38% are seen a single time; approximately 7.6% belongs to the top ten. Sequencing input: blood. The receptors were gathered from a girl aged 2 to 10 with multiple sclerosis.

This clonotype has only a few counts. The chain links TRBV5-1 to TRBJ2-7, with D possibly being TRBD1 (6 bases). CDR1 is SGHRS, CDR2 YFSETQ, per germline. Trimming stripped 2 bases from V and 3 bases from J, with 15 bases between. The CDR3 runs to 15 residues. Here the CDR3 reads CASSLRTWDNYEQYF. The CDR3 DNA follows: TGCGCCAGCAGCTTAAGGACCTGGGACAACTACGAGCAGTACTTC.

A word on this clonotype: Germline and junction disagree at one end, which may indicate a read error. This chain links TRBV28 with TRBJ2-6; 8 bases are a match to TRBD1. Germline CDR1 is MDHEN and CDR2 is SYDVKM. This CDR3 contains 17 residues. Here the CDR3 DNA reads TGTGCCGGCAGCCACTGGGACAGGAAATCTGGGGCCAACGTCCTGACTTTC. Amino acids: CAGSHWDRKSGANVLTF.

There are a few counts of this clonotype. The genes are TRBV7-2 and TRBJ2-5; TRBD1 aligns across 12 bases. V gave up 6 bases and J gave up 7 bases; unmatched junction bases: 18. The CDR3 has 18 residues. The V gene's germline CDR1 is SGHTA and CDR2 FQGNSA. The CDR3: CASSNRGQGASGAPTQYF. CDR3 coding DNA: TGTGCCAGCAGTAACCGGGGACAGGGGGCTAGCGGGGCTCCGACCCAGTACTTC.

The V call is TRBV9, the J call TRBJ2-1, with TRBD1 matching over 11 bases. J gave up 9 bases and V 1 base, and 6 bases lay outside the gene matches. Germline V gene sequence: CDR1 SGDLS, CDR2 YYNGEE. This CDR3 comprises 15 residues. The CDR3 here is CASSVPDRGPGEQFF. The CDR3 region has the DNA TGTGCCAGCAGCGTACCGGACAGGGGGCCGGGTGAGCAGTTCTTC.

Worth noting for this clonotype: Its ends do not fully match the called genes, so a read error is possible. The chain joins TRBV12-3 or TRBV12-4 to TRBJ2-1; weak D call: TRBD2 (6 bases). CDR3 length: 15 residues. CDR3 nucleotides: TGTGCCAGCAGTTTAGGCGGGATAAAGAACAATGGGCAGTTCTTC. Translating it yields CASSLGGIKNNGQFF.

The gene calls are TRBV6-5 and TRBJ1-2; D is possibly TRBD1 (6 bases). The CDR3 consists of 13 residues. Germline V gene sequence: CDR1 MNHEY, CDR2 SVGAGI. Trimming removed 6 bases from V and 8 bases from J, with 16 bases in between. CDR3 residues: CASRTGTFGGYTF. The DNA of the CDR3 is TGTGCCAGCAGGACCGGGACATTTGGAGGCTACACCTTC.

This clonotype has just one count. The rearrangement joins TRBV9 to TRBJ2-4; perhaps TRBD2 as D (6 bases). The DNA end is more similar to TRBJ2-7, so the J call may be wrong. This CDR3 is 15 amino acids long. Germline values: CDR1 SGDLS, CDR2 YYNGEE. CDR3 in amino acids: CASSVGPGGIYEQYF. The CDR3 DNA reads as TGTGCCAGCAGCGTGGGTCCTGGCGGGATCTACGAGCAGTACTTC.

The chain links TRBV29-1 to TRBJ2-1, with D unresolved. V lost 4 bases and J 1 base, leaving 2 bases between the germline ends. Looked up from germline, CDR1 is SQVTM and CDR2 is ANQGSEA. This CDR3 is built from 11 residues. CDR3 amino acids: CSVVSYNEQFF. As DNA, the CDR3 is TGCAGCGTTGTGTCCTACAATGAGCAGTTCTTC.